The 18 T cell receptor beta chains presented below share a single source sample, sequenced in a study of control samples from healthy donors and cancer patients (dated by TCRdb to 2018 to 2021). To prepare the library, the immunoSEQ multiplex PCR assay was applied. TCRdb stores this immuneACCESS table with in-frame sequences only. Part of the clones is absent; in the studies checked, under half of the shortfall reflects unresolved V genes, and no reason is known for the rest. The sample profile shows tens of thousands of clones; approximately 78% of them were found once. Approximately 9.8% of the sample comes from the top ten. The sequencing input was blood. The receptor set was obtained from a woman aged 60-75 years in good health.

The chain links TRBV18 to TRBJ1-2; D not certain. Per germline, CDR1 KGHSH and CDR2 LQKENI. Deletions cut 3 bases from V and 3 bases from J, with 11 bases between. The CDR3 contains 14 residues. CDR3 region: CASSPRPEDYGYTF. CDR3 coding DNA: TGTGCCAGCTCACCCAGACCGGAGGACTATGGCTACACCTTC.

This rearrangement joins TRBV11-2 to TRBJ2-2; 8 bases map to TRBD2. The CDR3 has 15 residues. After removal of 5 bases from V and 6 bases from J, the junction contained 8 bases not matched to a gene. Per the germline V gene, CDR1 is SGHAT and CDR2 is FQNNGV. CDR3 amino acids: CASSIPGLEAGELFF. CDR3 in DNA: TGTGCCAGCAGCATACCGGGACTAGAAGCCGGGGAGCTGTTTTTT.

This clone was seen only a few times. J is TRBJ1-6 and V is TRBV28, with 7 bases identical to TRBD1. The CDR3 length is 15 residues. J gave up 4 bases and V 6 bases, and 6 bases lay outside the gene matches. Germline V gives CDR1 MDHEN, CDR2 SYDVKM. The CDR3 region is CASSPTGIYNSPLHF. The CDR3 DNA is TGTGCCAGCAGCCCGACAGGGATTTATAATTCACCCCTCCACTTT.

This chain connects TRBV19 to TRBJ1-3; the D is unclear. Trimming pared 1 base from V and 0 bases from J, leaving 7 bases between. This CDR3 comprises 15 residues. The V gene's germline CDR1 is LNHDA and CDR2 SQIVND (reference sequence). CDR3 loop: CASSIVRSSGNTIYF. The DNA for the CDR3 is TGTGCCAGTAGTATAGTCCGGAGCTCTGGAAACACCATATATTTT.

This chain links TRBV5-5 with TRBJ1-6, with 9 nucleotides matching TRBD1. CDR3 length: 16 amino acids. Unmatched junction bases numbered 9, after V lost 4 bases and J lost 7 bases. Germline CDR1 reads SGHKS; CDR2 reads YYEKEE (reference sequence). CDR3 sequence reads: CASSPQGAGGNSPLHF. The CDR3 nucleotides read TGTGCCAGCAGCCCACAGGGGGCCGGCGGGAATTCACCCCTCCACTTT. The whole variable domain, filled in from reference TRBV5-5 and TRBJ1-6, reads DAGVTQSPTHLIKTRGQQVTLRCSPISGHKSVSWYQQVLGQGPQFIFQYYEKEERGRGNFPDRFSARQFPNYSSELNVNALLLGDSALYLCASSPQGAGGNSPLHFGNGTRLTVT.

This sequence joins TRBV18 and TRBJ1-5; no reliable D call. With 5 bases removed from V and 4 bases from J, the gap between germline ends came to 9 bases. The CDR3 is 13 amino acids. CDR1 is KGHSH, CDR2 LQKENI, per germline. The CDR3 loop is CASSDGVNQPQHF. In DNA form, the CDR3 reads TGTGCCAGCTCAGACGGGGTAAATCAGCCCCAGCATTTT.

This chain uses TRBV15 with TRBJ2-7, with D uncertain. Trimming cost V 3 bases and J 0 bases, with 9 bases left between them. CDR3 length: 14 residues. The germline V gene encodes CDR1 LNHNV and CDR2 YYDKDF (reference sequence). The CDR3 DNA follows: TGTGCCACCAGCAGGGCCCTATACTCCTACGAGCAGTACTTC. Residues: CATSRALYSYEQYF.

The genes are TRBV5-6 and TRBJ2-5; possible D gene TRBD2, 5 bases. The CDR3 has 13 residues. V gave up 7 bases and J gave up 9 bases, with 19 bases separating them. Germline lookup yields CDR1 SGHDT and CDR2 YYEEEE. The CDR3 nucleotides read TGTGCCAGCCAAGGGCGGGCTGTAAGGGCCCAGTACTTC. Encoded protein: CASQGRAVRAQYF.

The chain employs TRBV11-2 and TRBJ2-5; possibly TRBD1 for D (6 bases). The V end lost 5 bases, the J end lost 9 bases, and 13 bases lay between the germline ends. Germline CDR1 reads SGHAT; CDR2 reads FQNNGV. The CDR3 consists of 12 residues. The CDR3 DNA sequence: TGTGCCAGCAGCCTGGGGGCCCCTCCCCAGTACTTC. Protein product: CASSLGAPPQYF.

This clone was detected only a few times. The same CDR3 also results from other DNA sequences found in this sample. This chain uses TRBV2 with TRBJ2-2; unclear D gene. The CDR3 extends over 14 amino acids. CDR1 and CDR2 (germline): SNHLY, FYNNEI. Between the trimmed V and J ends, which lost 6 bases and 0 bases, there was a span of 8 bases. Here the CDR3 reads CASSRTANTGELFF. The CDR3 nucleotides are TGTGCCAGCAGCCGGACGGCGAACACCGGGGAGCTGTTTTTT.

V is TRBV3-1 (or the pseudogene TRBV3-2) and J is TRBJ1-4; D remains ambiguous. Germline CDR1 and CDR2: LGHDT and YNNKEL (reference sequence). The CDR3 spans 15 residues. Trimming shortened V by 4 bases and J by 0 bases, and 9 bases separated the two germline ends. The CDR3 DNA follows: TGTGCCAGCAGCCTAAACAGTGCAACTAATGAAAAACTGTTTTTT. Translated, it gives CASSLNSATNEKLFF.

The chain is built from TRBV5-5 and TRBJ2-7, with 7 bases matching TRBD2. V shed 2 bases and J 1 base; nucleotides not matched to a gene: 3. Germline CDR1 SGHKS, CDR2 YYEKEE (reference sequence). The CDR3 spans 14 residues. CDR3 nucleotides: TGTGCCAGCAGCTTTCGGGAGGTATCCTACGAGCAGTACTTC. This translates into CASSFREVSYEQYF.

This chain links TRBV5-1 with TRBJ2-7; perhaps TRBD2 as D (5 bases). Germline CDR1 and CDR2: SGHRS and YFSETQ. The CDR3 is made up of 15 amino acids. Trimming pared 0 bases from V and 3 bases from J, leaving 13 bases between. CDR3 DNA: TGCGCCAGCAGCTTGGCCCCCGGACTGAACTACGAGCAGTACTTC. It translates to CASSLAPGLNYEQYF.

This clone was observed once. The chain links TRBV7-8 to TRBJ2-7, with a weak D call TRBD1 (6 bases). The V end was cut by 2 bases, the J end by 1 base, with 12 bases between. The CDR3 sequence is 15 residues long. Germline loops: CDR1 SGHVS, CDR2 FQNEAQ. The CDR3 sequence: CASSLPTGLSYEQYF. The CDR3 nucleotides are TGTGCCAGCAGCTTACCGACAGGACTTTCCTACGAGCAGTACTTC.

This clone turned up a few times. The chain carries TRBV5-4 and TRBJ1-2, with 10 bases matching TRBD1. The CDR3 contains 15 residues. The germline gives CDR1 SGHNT, CDR2 YYREEE (reference sequence). V dropped 4 bases and J dropped 4; count of bases not matched to a gene: 7. CDR3 bases: TGTGCCAGCAGCCCACCGGGACAGGGGCCCTATGGCTACACCTTC. It encodes CASSPPGQGPYGYTF.

The count of this clone is one. The rearrangement links TRBV6-5 to TRBJ2-7, with no clear D. CDR3 length: 14 amino acids. Germline-derived CDR1 and CDR2 are MNHEY and SVGAGI. V gave up 1 base and J gave up 0 bases, with 7 bases separating them. CDR3 sequence reads: CASSYFQSSYEQYF. The CDR3, as DNA: TGTGCCAGCAGTTACTTTCAGAGCTCCTACGAGCAGTACTTC.

This clone was seen just once. The chain carries TRBV5-1 and TRBJ2-5; TRBD2 matches at 7 bases. Germline trimming cut 5 bases from V and 0 bases from J; bases unmatched to any gene: 7. Germline CDR1 and CDR2: SGHRS and YFSETQ. This CDR3 has 15 residues. The CDR3 nucleotides are TGCGCCAGCAGGGGACCTAGCGGAAACCAAGAGACCCAGTACTTC. Its protein is CASRGPSGNQETQYF.

The chain is built from TRBV28 and TRBJ2-7; no clear D. The germline V gene encodes CDR1 MDHEN and CDR2 SYDVKM. The CDR3 sequence is 14 residues long. V lost 7 bases and J lost 3, with 16 bases in between. The CDR3 DNA is TGTGCCAGCAATACACTAAGTGCCTTCTACGAGCAGTACTTC. The encoded protein is CASNTLSAFYEQYF.